In this sample, the clone carrying this TCR beta chain turned up a few times. The entry originates in a study of T cells in Graves' hyperthyroidism and ophthalmopathy. Patients were aged 18 to 65, had disease duration under 2 months, and had newly diagnosed hyperthyroidism. V gave up 4 bases and J gave up 5 bases, with 15 bases separating them. The CDR3 has 15 residues. In germline, CDR1 is MGHRA, CDR2 YSYEKL. RNA transcripts gave rise to amplified TCR beta CDR3 regions. HTBI primers were employed in a first-round RT-PCR of the TCR CDR3. MiXCR was run by TCRdb on the multiplex PCR reads, yielding one entry per CDR3 protein. The sample includes approximately 560,000 distinct CDR3 sequences, less than 20% of them seen just once.

This receptor was obtained from a woman in her thirties with Graves' hyperthyroidism. The rearrangement uses TRBV4-1 and TRBJ2-1, with a weak D call TRBD2 (5 bases). The sample consisted of blood. The CDR3 DNA reads as TGCGCCAGCAGCCGGCAAAGGCTAGCAGACAATGAGCAGTTCTTC. It encodes CASSRQRLADNEQFF.